This TCR beta chain derives from a study of T cells expressing NK-cell markers (TCRdb year 2020). General notes on the study: In sorted CD3+CD56+NKG2C+, CD3+CD56+NKG2C- and CD3+CD56-NKG2C+ T-cell subsets from about eight donors, TCR beta-chain repertoires were profiled. Seven of the eight sequenced donors were HCMV-seropositive and one was HCMV-seronegative. The eight sequenced donors were randomly selected healthy volunteers, three men and five women. The libraries were sequenced on Illumina HiSeq 2000/2500, MiSeq or NextSeq, producing 2 x 150 bp reads. Overall study outcomes, separate from this receptor: In roughly 6 donors, the dominant CD3+CD56+NKG2C+ clonotypes were among the top 10 CD8+ clonotypes and accounted for roughly 1.0-7.5% of CD8+ T cells. Those dominant clonotypes were again the most abundant among CD3+CD56-NKG2C+ cells in a handful of donors, at roughly 25-60.1%. Whether the expanded NKG2C-expressing T cell clones were specific for HCMV antigens remained unclear.

The CDR3 goes from the cysteine to the phenylalanine over 11 residues. A DNA sequence was not provided. The germline V gene provides CDR1 SQVTM and CDR2 ANQGSEA. A word on this clonotype: Its antigen remains undetermined.

The listed sequencing device is Illumina HiSeq 2000. TCR beta cDNA libraries were prepared using 5'RACE template switching, which introduced a universal primer site and unique molecular identifiers. Synthesis of cDNA was primed from the TCR beta constant segment and was followed by two consecutive PCR amplification steps. Concerning the study's data processing: MIGEC was used to demultiplex reads and group the reads by UMI, and MiTCR was used to assemble and quantify clonotypes. To exclude erroneous sequences, only TCR cDNA sequences supported by at least two reads were retained. The tcR package was used for downstream repertoire analysis, and clonotypes were matched across fractions by CDR3 nucleotide sequence plus V segment. VDJmatch was used to annotate antigen specificity against VDJdb, with one amino acid substitution allowed in CDR3. The reads underwent TCRdb reprocessing, giving one record for each CDR3 protein sequence and no DNA. TCRdb's processing, not the study's, gives the V and J calls here. The sample's own table lists hundreds of thousands of distinct CDR3 sequences. The ten largest clones take up approximately 3.6% of the sample.

HCMV serostatus was determined by detecting HCMV-specific IgG in serum with a commercial ELISA kit. Peripheral blood mononuclear cells were isolated from blood by Ficoll density gradient centrifugation. The chain was built from TRBV29-1 and TRBJ2-1. The material sequenced was blood T cells: a sorted CD56 or NKG2C T cell subset, CD4+ or CD8+ T cells, or bulk PBMC T cells (not recorded which). This clonotype originated in a man between 18 and 35 years old in good health. Donor details come from another sample of the same person, matched by shared clones. The CDR3 reads CSVSTQSEQFF.